This T cell receptor beta chain is drawn from a study of blood T cells in healthy people across ages. Overall study findings and caveats: A roughly linear age-dependent decrease characterized TCR beta diversity per million T cells.

Approximately 9.2 milliliters was the volume of peripheral blood drawn from each donor. Germline V gene lookup returns CDR1 MNHEY and CDR2 SVGAGI. This CDR3 comprises 14 residues. J gave up 6 bases and V 0 bases, and 3 bases lay outside the gene matches. As regards this clonotype: What it binds is unknown.

A second PCR, run for about 7 to 11 cycles, used a sample-barcoded 5' primer plus a J-beta primer mix. TCRdb reanalysed the 5' RACE reads using MiXCR and keeps one entry per CDR3 protein. The table includes roughly 2 million distinct CDR3 sequences, just under 50% detected once. The TCR sequence derives from a woman in her thirties or forties in good health. Sequencing was carried out using blood. The gene calls are TRBV6-5 and TRBJ2-5; 8 nucleotides align to TRBD1. CDR3 region: CASSYSTGVKTQYF. The CDR3 nucleotides are TGTGCCAGCAGTTACTCGACAGGGGTAAAGACCCAGTACTTC.